These T cell receptor beta chains were read from a single sample in a study of cytomegalovirus exposure and HLA in healthy donors. Assay used: immunoSEQ multiplex PCR; TCRdb lists only in-frame clones, some missing. The sample lists more than 95,000 clones; 78% were seen once. Sequencing was performed on PBMCs. These receptors all stem from a woman between 40 and 55 years old in good health and CMV-seronegative. Both conserved end residues are part of each CDR3. The order of the fields is J gene, D gene, clone size, V gene, CDR3 protein, CDR3 DNA. D genes are given only for firm matches. Not all rows give a size; the values are once, few, many and, for expanded clones, a class.

j_gene: TRBJ1-2; d_gene: NA; abundance: few; v_gene: TRBV6-5; CDR3aa: CASRETDNYGYTF; CDR3nt: TGTGCCAGCAGGGAGACAGACAACTATGGCTACACCTTC
j_gene: TRBJ2-1; d_gene: NA; abundance: NA; v_gene: TRBV27; CDR3aa: CASSPVSGSSNEQFF; CDR3nt: TGTGCCAGCAGTCCCGTGTCAGGGTCCTCCAATGAGCAGTTCTTC
j_gene: TRBJ1-5; d_gene: TRBD1; abundance: NA; v_gene: TRBV28; CDR3aa: CASSLIRFRRGLDQPQHF; CDR3nt: TGTGCCAGCAGTTTAATACGCTTTCGCAGGGGGTTAGATCAGCCCCAGCATTTT
j_gene: TRBJ1-5; d_gene: NA; abundance: NA; v_gene: TRBV19; CDR3aa: CASSWQGNQPQHF; CDR3nt: TGTGCCAGTAGTTGGCAGGGTAACCAGCCCCAGCATTTT
j_gene: TRBJ2-5; d_gene: TRBD2; abundance: NA; v_gene: TRBV9; CDR3aa: CASSVRSSAGGLSVTQYF; CDR3nt: TGTGCCAGCAGCGTACGCTCCAGTGCGGGAGGGCTGAGTGTGACCCAGTACTTC
j_gene: TRBJ2-5; d_gene: TRBD1; abundance: NA; v_gene: TRBV18; CDR3aa: CASSSRQGAGETQYF; CDR3nt: TGTGCCAGCTCATCCCGACAGGGGGCAGGGGAGACCCAGTACTTC
j_gene: TRBJ1-5; d_gene: TRBD1; abundance: NA; v_gene: TRBV7-2; CDR3aa: CASSLAVGGQGNRPQHF; CDR3nt: TGTGCCAGCAGCTTAGCGGTGGGGGGACAGGGAAATCGGCCCCAGCATTTT
j_gene: TRBJ1-1; d_gene: NA; abundance: NA; v_gene: TRBV13; CDR3aa: CASSSGDPNAEAFF; CDR3nt: TGTGCCAGCAGCTCGGGGGACCCGAACGCTGAAGCTTTCTTT
j_gene: TRBJ1-1; d_gene: NA; abundance: NA; v_gene: TRBV28; CDR3aa: CASSPPRVGRGEAFF; CDR3nt: TGTGCCAGCAGTCCCCCCCGCGTAGGGAGGGGTGAAGCTTTCTTT
j_gene: TRBJ2-7; d_gene: TRBD1; abundance: few; v_gene: TRBV20-1; CDR3aa: CSTGTGYEQYF; CDR3nt: TGCAGTACCGGGACAGGGTACGAGCAGTACTTC
j_gene: TRBJ2-5; d_gene: TRBD2; abundance: NA; v_gene: TRBV29-1; CDR3aa: CSGGGFAHKETQYF; CDR3nt: TGCAGCGGGGGGGGATTCGCTCATAAAGAGACCCAGTACTTC
j_gene: TRBJ1-6; d_gene: NA; abundance: NA; v_gene: TRBV10-1; CDR3aa: CASSQGPSGTSPLHF; CDR3nt: TGCGCCAGCAGCCAGGGGCCTTCCGGAACTTCACCCCTCCACTTT
j_gene: TRBJ1-2; d_gene: TRBD1; abundance: NA; v_gene: TRBV28; CDR3aa: CASTDRAYNYGYTF; CDR3nt: TGTGCCAGCACCGACAGGGCATATAACTATGGCTACACCTTC
j_gene: TRBJ2-7; d_gene: TRBD2; abundance: once; v_gene: TRBV11-1; CDR3aa: CASSPSGRSYEQYF; CDR3nt: TGTGCCAGCAGCCCTAGCGGGAGGTCCTACGAGCAGTACTTC
j_gene: TRBJ2-3; d_gene: TRBD2; abundance: NA; v_gene: TRBV11-2; CDR3aa: CASSPTWTSGTPDTQYF; CDR3nt: TGTGCCAGCAGCCCGACCTGGACTAGCGGCACCCCAGATACGCAGTATTTT